A single sample gave rise to the 26 T cell receptor beta chains below, sequenced in a study of shared T cell receptors in the human thymus. Produced via immunoSEQ multiplex PCR; TCRdb's table is partial and in-frame only. The data hold roughly 660,000 clones, with 85% to 90% observed a single time. These data also formed part of another study, on human thymus T cells.

The sample taken for sequencing was thymocytes. All receptors come from a boy under two years old with a congenital heart defect.

The V call is TRBV6-5, the J call TRBJ1-2; 7 nucleotides line up with TRBD1. From germline, CDR1 is MNHEY and CDR2 SVGAGI. V shed 5 bases, J shed 0 bases, and the junction held 6 bases outside the gene matches. The CDR3 runs to 15 residues. The chain's CDR3 is CASSINRGSNYGYTF. The DNA for the CDR3 is TGTGCCAGCAGTATTAACAGGGGTTCTAACTATGGCTACACCTTC.

The table lists this clone with a few counts. This rearrangement joins TRBV7-9 to TRBJ2-7; 9 nucleotides align to TRBD1. This CDR3 is built from 16 residues. Trimming at V came to 1 base and at J to 7 bases, leaving 11 bases not matched to a gene. Germline V gives CDR1 SEHNR, CDR2 FQNEAQ (reference sequence). The CDR3, as DNA: TGTGCCAGCAGCTTAGAGTTGGGGACAGGGATAATGGAGCAGTACTTC. The encoded protein is CASSLELGTGIMEQYF.

This clone was seen a single time. CDR3 nucleotide sequence: TGCGCCAGCAGCCCACAGGACAGTCCTAACTATGGCTACACCTTC. This encodes CASSPQDSPNYGYTF. This chain connects TRBV5-1 to TRBJ1-2; perhaps TRBD1 as D (6 bases). The V end was cut by 4 bases, the J end by 0 bases, with 13 bases between. The CDR3 length is 15 residues. CDR1 is SGHRS, CDR2 YFSETQ, per germline.

The chain has TRBV28 and TRBJ2-3; 11 bases are a match to TRBD2. V was pared by 7 bases and J by 1 base, with 4 bases of the junction left unmatched. The CDR3 sequence is 15 residues long. Per germline, CDR1 MDHEN and CDR2 SYDVKM. CDR3 DNA: TGTGCCAGCACCGCGGGACTAGCGGGCACAGATACGCAGTATTTT. Translating it yields CASTAGLAGTDTQYF.

The chain uses TRBV2 and TRBJ2-3; 7 bases fit TRBD1. Germline CDR1 SNHLY, CDR2 FYNNEI. The CDR3 totals 15 residues. Trimming removed 3 bases from V and 2 bases from J; junction bases left unmatched: 5. CDR3 amino acids: CASSDCGQDTDTQYF. The DNA of the CDR3 is TGTGCCAGCAGTGACTGCGGACAGGACACAGATACGCAGTATTTT.

The genes are TRBV7-9 and TRBJ2-7, with 9 nucleotides matching TRBD2. The germline V gene has CDR1 SEHNR and CDR2 FQNEAQ (reference sequence). This CDR3 is built from 15 residues. V dropped 5 bases and J dropped 3; count of bases not matched to a gene: 8. CDR3 protein: CASSPKREEIYEQYF. Here the CDR3 DNA reads TGTGCCAGCAGCCCGAAGCGGGAGGAAATCTACGAGCAGTACTTC. The full variable domain, completed using reference TRBV7-9 and TRBJ2-7, is DTGVSQNPRHKITKRGQNVTFRCDPISEHNRLYWYRQTLGQGPEFLTYFQNEAQLEKSRLLSDRFSAERPKGSFSTLEIQRTEQGDSAMYLCASSPKREEIYEQYFGPGTRLTVT.

The CDR3 sequence is CASSVDFTRGETQYF. CDR3 sequence (DNA): TGTGCCAGCAGCGTAGACTTCACAAGAGGGGAGACCCAGTACTTC. The V call is TRBV9, the J call TRBJ2-5; D may be TRBD2 (5 bases). The length of the CDR3 is 15 residues. V shed 0 bases and J shed 5 bases, with 14 bases lying between them. Germline V gives CDR1 SGDLS, CDR2 YYNGEE.

The V and J genes are TRBV29-1 and TRBJ2-1; a possible D gene is TRBD2 (5 bases). With 4 bases removed from V and 5 bases from J, the gap between germline ends came to 6 bases. The CDR3 length is 11 residues. In germline, CDR1 is SQVTM, CDR2 ANQGSEA. The CDR3 is CSVAGNNEQFF. CDR3 sequence (DNA): TGCAGCGTTGCCGGGAACAATGAGCAGTTCTTC.

The chain is built from TRBV6-1 and TRBJ1-4; TRBD1 aligns across 10 bases. CDR1 MNHNS and CDR2 SASEGT come from the germline V gene. The CDR3 is made up of 18 amino acids. With 4 bases clipped from V and 0 bases from J, the junction kept 8 bases outside the gene matches. The CDR3 here is CASSGGTGDRATNEKLFF. The CDR3 DNA reads TGTGCCAGCAGTGGAGGGACAGGGGATCGGGCAACTAATGAAAAACTGTTTTTT.

The chain links TRBV6-6 to TRBJ2-7, with D unresolved. From germline, CDR1 is MNHNY and CDR2 SVGAGI (reference sequence). This CDR3 spans 16 amino acids. The V gene lost 0 bases and the J gene lost 6 bases, with 18 bases spanning the gap. The CDR3 nucleotides read TGTGCCAGCAGTTACTCGGGCACAGCCCTTTACTCCGAGCAGTACTTC. This translates into CASSYSGTALYSEQYF.

The chain combines TRBV9 with TRBJ1-3, with TRBD1 as a possible D gene (6 bases). This CDR3 comprises 18 residues. The germline V gene encodes CDR1 SGDLS and CDR2 YYNGEE. Trimming shortened V by 4 bases and J by 5 bases, and 25 bases separated the two germline ends. This CDR3 reads CASSSGYYTGRGRNTIYF. CDR3 bases: TGTGCCAGCAGCTCGGGCTATTACACAGGGCGCGGAAGAAACACCATATATTTT.

The chain is built from TRBV4-3 and TRBJ2-1, with TRBD2 matching over 10 bases. V dropped 4 bases and J dropped 9; count of bases not matched to a gene: 9. The germline V gene has CDR1 LGHNA and CDR2 YSLEER. This CDR3 spans 15 amino acids. CDR3 in amino acids: CASSLEREGLFEQFF. The DNA for the CDR3 is TGCGCCAGCAGCCTCGAGCGGGAGGGCCTTTTTGAGCAGTTCTTC.

This clone was detected once. This chain uses TRBV7-9 with TRBJ1-5; TRBD1 aligns across 7 bases. The length of the CDR3 is 15 residues. CDR1 is SEHNR and CDR2 is FQNEAQ in the germline V gene (reference sequence). V gave up 6 bases and J gave up 3 bases; unmatched junction bases: 8. The CDR3 protein is CASRPDRVPNQPQHF. Here the CDR3 DNA reads TGTGCCAGCAGACCCGACAGGGTACCCAATCAGCCCCAGCATTTT.

The CDR3 DNA follows: TGTGCCAGAAGCTTCGCGGTGAGGTCCTACAATGAGCAGTTCTTC. Its protein is CARSFAVRSYNEQFF. The V call is TRBV5-3, the J call TRBJ2-1, with D uncertain. TRBV5-3 is assigned to the ORF class and has an uncertain function. The CDR3 loop spans 15 amino acids. V was trimmed by 2 bases and J by 1 base, leaving 10 bases between them.

This clone was recorded once. The genes are TRBV7-6 and TRBJ2-2; 11 nucleotides agree with TRBD2. The trim removed 3 bases at V and 1 base at J, leaving 16 bases unmatched. Germline V gene lookup returns CDR1 SGHVS and CDR2 FNYEAQ. The CDR3 is 21 residues long. In DNA form, the CDR3 reads TGTGCCAGCAGCTTTTGGGGGGCGTTAGCGGGAGGGCCGAAGAACACCGGGGAGCTGTTTTTT. This translates into CASSFWGALAGGPKNTGELFF.

This chain joins TRBV30 and TRBJ2-3; TRBD2 agrees at 7 bases. The CDR3 loop spans 15 amino acids. The germline CDR1 and CDR2 sequences are GTSNPN and SVGIG (reference sequence). V was pared by 1 base and J by 2 bases, with 6 bases of the junction left unmatched. CDR3 nucleotide sequence: TGTGCCTGGAGTGGCGGGAGAAGGCTCACAGATACGCAGTATTTT. This encodes CAWSGGRRLTDTQYF.

This sequence joins TRBV5-5 and TRBJ2-7; TRBD1 matches 9 bases. Germline values: CDR1 SGHKS, CDR2 YYEKEE (reference sequence). V lost 4 bases, J lost 3 bases, and 8 bases stayed unmatched. CDR3 length: 15 amino acids. CDR3 in DNA: TGTGCCAGCAGCCGATTCCGGGACAGGGACTACGAGCAGTACTTC. As protein: CASSRFRDRDYEQYF.

This chain joins TRBV4-1 and TRBJ2-5; 8 bases match TRBD2. This CDR3 region has 17 residues. In germline, CDR1 is MGHRA, CDR2 YSYEKL. J gave up 2 bases and V 0 bases, and 8 bases lay outside the gene matches. CDR3 loop: CASSQDSREGLQETQYF. The CDR3 nucleotides read TGCGCCAGCAGCCAAGATAGCCGGGAGGGACTTCAAGAGACCCAGTACTTC.

This chain links TRBV4-2 with TRBJ2-7, with 8 bases fitting TRBD1. Losses at the gene ends were 1 base for V and 0 bases for J; bases not matched to a gene: 8. The CDR3 extends over 17 amino acids. Germline CDR1 reads LGHNA; CDR2 reads YNFKEQ. The chain's CDR3 is CASSQGGDRIASYEQYF. The CDR3 nucleotides are TGTGCCAGCAGCCAAGGGGGGGACAGGATCGCCTCCTACGAGCAGTACTTC.

Points on this clone: Relative to the germline gene, one junction end is altered; a read error may explain this. The rearrangement links TRBV4-2 to TRBJ1-5, with D unresolved. Germline lookup yields CDR1 LGHNA and CDR2 YNFKEQ. The CDR3 has 14 residues. The CDR3 sequence: CASSPGPGNPPQHF. The DNA of the CDR3 is TGTGCCAGCAGCCCGGGCCCGGGGAATCCGCCCCAGCATTTT.

This clone appeared once. CDR3 DNA: TGTGCCTGTCCACGGGCGGGGGGGTACGAGCAGTACTTC. Translated, it gives CACPRAGGYEQYF. This chain connects TRBV30 to TRBJ2-7; 9 bases agree with TRBD2. CDR3 length: 13 amino acids. The germline CDR1 and CDR2 sequences are GTSNPN and SVGIG (reference sequence). The J segment lost 4 bases and the V segment lost 6 bases, leaving 7 bases of the junction unmatched.

This chain joins TRBV19 and TRBJ1-5, with D tentatively TRBD1 (6 bases). Trimming removed 4 bases from V and 3 bases from J, with 16 bases in between. The CDR3 is 16 amino acids. In germline, CDR1 is LNHDA, CDR2 SQIVND (reference sequence). This CDR3 reads CASSNPRTETNQPQHF. CDR3 in DNA: TGTGCCAGTAGTAACCCACGGACAGAAACCAATCAGCCCCAGCATTTT.

The gene calls are TRBV6-1 and TRBJ1-3, with TRBD1 identical over 10 bases. J lost 5 bases, V lost 6 bases, and 7 bases had no gene match. The CDR3 totals 15 residues. CDR1 and CDR2 from the germline V gene are MNHNS and SASEGT. The DNA for the CDR3 is TGTGCCAGCAGGGGGGACAGGGGCTATAGAAACACCATATATTTT. It yields the protein CASRGDRGYRNTIYF.

The CDR3 nucleotides read TGCGCCAGCAGTGGTCAGCGGAGCTCCTACAATGAGCAGTTCTTC. It is translated as CASSGQRSSYNEQFF. The V call is TRBV10-1, the J call TRBJ2-1, with D maybe TRBD2 (5 bases). The CDR3 is 15 residues long. CDR1 WNHNN and CDR2 SYGVQD come from the germline V gene (reference sequence). V gave up 4 bases and J gave up 0 bases, with 10 bases separating them.

The V and J genes are TRBV6-1 and TRBJ1-4, with 7 positions matching TRBD1. The CDR3 sequence is 14 residues long. With 7 bases clipped from V and 7 bases from J, the junction kept 9 bases outside the gene matches. Germline loops: CDR1 MNHNS, CDR2 SASEGT. In nucleotides, the CDR3 is TGTGCCAGCATCCCCGGGACAGACTTTGAAAAACTGTTTTTT. As protein: CASIPGTDFEKLFF.

This clone was recorded only once. The chain is built from TRBV27 and TRBJ1-1; the match to TRBD1 covers 8 bases. Trimming removed 5 bases from V and 1 base from J; junction bases left unmatched: 9. The germline V gene encodes CDR1 MNHEY and CDR2 SMNVEV (reference sequence). The length of the CDR3 is 16 residues. This CDR3 is CASSPRPTGANTEAFF. Here the CDR3 DNA reads TGTGCCAGCAGTCCGCGACCGACAGGGGCGAACACTGAAGCTTTCTTT.